Below are 28 T cell receptor beta chains sequenced from a single sample in a study of T cells in localized non-small cell lung cancer. Using immunoSEQ multiplex PCR, the repertoire was profiled, and TCRdb retains in-frame clones only, with some absent. This sample has about 4,400 clones; approximately 30% occur once, and the top ten carry 15% to 20%. Source: lung tumor tissue, taken before any cancer treatment. These receptors originate from a man aged 40 to 69 with stage II squamous cell lung carcinoma.

This clone is termed medium-sized. The V gene is TRBV6-8, the J gene TRBJ1-5; 7 bases align to TRBD1. CDR1 is MNHGY, CDR2 SAAAGT, per germline. Trimming took 6 bases from V and 7 from J; bases not matched to a gene: 9. This CDR3 is 14 amino acids long. The CDR3 nucleotides are TGTGCCAGCAGCCGCCGACAGGGTCGACAGCCCCAGCATTTT. As protein: CASSRRQGRQPQHF.

CDR3 DNA: TGCGCCACACTCCGTAGGACAGGGGTACAAGAGACCCAGTACTTC. Its protein is CATLRRTGVQETQYF. V usage is TRBV10-1 and J usage is TRBJ2-5, with TRBD1 matching over 9 bases. Trimming cost V 10 bases and J 2 bases; bases outside gene matches: 11. This CDR3 spans 15 amino acids. Per germline, CDR1 WNHNN and CDR2 SYGVQD (reference sequence).

V and J are TRBV9 and TRBJ2-1; D may be TRBD1 (5 bases). The CDR3 is made up of 15 amino acids. Germline values: CDR1 SGDLS, CDR2 YYNGEE. Between the trimmed V and J ends, which lost 4 bases and 5 bases, there was a span of 16 bases. CDR3 DNA: TGTGCCAGCAGCAGGGGCCACGTCCAAAACAATGAGCAGTTCTTC. Protein: CASSRGHVQNNEQFF.

The chain uses TRBV11-3 and TRBJ2-3; 10 bases match TRBD2. The V gene's germline CDR1 is SGHNT and CDR2 YENEEA. V lost 3 bases and J lost 5; bases outside the gene matches: 8. The CDR3 extends over 16 amino acids. CDR3 nucleotide sequence: TGTGCCAGCAGCTTGGCTCTAGCGGGGGTGATAGATACGCAGTATTTT. Residues: CASSLALAGVIDTQYF.

The chain carries TRBV5-1 and TRBJ2-1; D ambiguous. This CDR3 is built from 15 residues. Trimming left V 1 base short and J 9 bases short, with 17 bases between. CDR1 SGHRS and CDR2 YFSETQ come from the germline V gene. The CDR3 loop reads CASSLSESSRSEQFF. The CDR3 DNA reads as TGCGCCAGCAGCTTGTCGGAATCGAGTCGCTCTGAGCAGTTCTTC. Variable domain in full (rest from reference TRBV5-1 and TRBJ2-1): KAGVTQTPRYLIKTRGQQVTLSCSPISGHRSVSWYQQTPGQGLQFLFEYFSETQRNKGNFPGRFSGRQFSNSRSEMNVSTLELGDSALYLCASSLSESSRSEQFFGPGTRLTVL.

This clone occurred a few times. This sequence joins TRBV27 and TRBJ2-7, with D tentatively TRBD2 (6 bases). The CDR3 is 16 residues long. The ends were cut back, 0 bases at V and 2 bases at J, with 14 bases in the middle. The germline gives CDR1 MNHEY, CDR2 SMNVEV (reference sequence). The CDR3 is CASSLSTGEMPYEQYF. The CDR3 coding sequence is TGTGCCAGCAGTTTATCCACGGGGGAAATGCCCTACGAGCAGTACTTC.

This chain's CDR3 is CASSGTGVTEAFF. The CDR3 DNA reads TGTGCCAGCAGCGGGACAGGGGTTACTGAAGCTTTCTTT. V usage is TRBV9 and J usage is TRBJ1-1; 9 bases align to TRBD1. Germline-derived CDR1 and CDR2 are SGDLS and YYNGEE. The CDR3 extends over 13 amino acids. The junction had 2 bases not matched to a gene; V was cut back by 3 bases and J by 5 bases. The variable domain in full, with the rest retrieved from reference TRBV9 and TRBJ1-1, is DSGVTQTPKHLITATGQRVTLRCSPRSGDLSVYWYQQSLDQGLQFLIQYYNGEERAKGNILERFSAQQFPDLHSELNLSSLELGDSALYFCASSGTGVTEAFFGQGTRLTVV.

This clone was picked up a small number of times. This chain connects TRBV9 to TRBJ2-2; 10 bases line up with TRBD1. This CDR3 is built from 17 residues. CDR1 and CDR2 from the germline V gene are SGDLS and YYNGEE. Germline trimming cut 3 bases from V and 6 bases from J; bases unmatched to any gene: 11. The CDR3: CASSALHAGTGAGELFF. In nucleotides, the CDR3 is TGTGCCAGCAGCGCCCTACACGCCGGGACAGGGGCCGGGGAGCTGTTTTTT.

This clone was seen only a few times. This rearrangement joins TRBV6-8 to TRBJ2-5, with D tentatively TRBD1 or TRBD2 (7 bases each). V was pared by 3 bases and J by 5 bases, with 13 bases between. The CDR3 has 14 residues. CDR1 is MNHGY, CDR2 SAAAGT, per germline. The CDR3 DNA follows: TGTGCCAGCAGTTATGGCAGGGGGGGGGAGACCCAGTACTTC. Translated: CASSYGRGGETQYF.

The chain links TRBV30 to TRBJ1-6; D might be TRBD1 (5 bases). The germline gives CDR1 GTSNPN, CDR2 SVGIG (reference sequence). The CDR3 is 14 amino acids. Deletions cut 0 bases from V and 6 bases from J, with 9 bases between. In nucleotides, the CDR3 is TGTGCCTGGAGTGTGCGGGGGATTAATTCACCCCTCCACTTT. Residues: CAWSVRGINSPLHF.

The chain has TRBV30 and TRBJ1-4; the D is unclear. The CDR3 loop spans 15 amino acids. The germline V and J ends were trimmed by 3 bases and 4 bases, with 15 bases remaining between them. The V gene's germline CDR1 is GTSNPN and CDR2 SVGIG (reference sequence). CDR3 DNA sequence: TGTGCCTGGAGCCTTTCACGGGGATTTAATGAAAAACTGTTTTTT. It yields the protein CAWSLSRGFNEKLFF. Full variable domain (remainder filled in from reference TRBV30 and TRBJ1-4): SQTIHQWPATLVQPVGSPLSLECTVEGTSNPNLYWYRQAAGRGLQLLFYSVGIGQISSEVPQNLSASRPQDRQFILSSKKLLLSDSGFYLCAWSLSRGFNEKLFFGSGTQLSVL.

This clone was observed a single time. The CDR3 loop is CASRRELRGGGYEQYF. The CDR3 bases are TGTGCCAGCAGGAGAGAGTTGCGGGGGGGCGGTTACGAGCAGTACTTC. V and J are TRBV11-3 and TRBJ2-7, with 9 bases aligning to TRBD2. The CDR3 is 16 residues long. Germline CDR1 SGHNT, CDR2 YENEEA. V was clipped by 6 bases and J by 4 bases; unmatched bases: 13.

In its sample, this clone was seen a few times. The chain combines TRBV6-8 with TRBJ1-1; tentatively, D is TRBD1 (6 bases). In germline, CDR1 is MNHGY, CDR2 SAAAGT. Trimming shortened V by 6 bases and J by 0 bases, and 11 bases separated the two germline ends. There are 14 residues in the CDR3. The CDR3: CASRRTAMNTEAFF. In nucleotides, the CDR3 is TGTGCCAGCAGGCGGACAGCTATGAACACTGAAGCTTTCTTT.

This clone was detected only a few times. The chain is built from TRBV9 and TRBJ1-2; D is undetermined. CDR1 is SGDLS, CDR2 YYNGEE, per germline. The V end lost 0 bases, the J end lost 3 bases, and 9 bases lay between the germline ends. This CDR3 has 14 residues. The CDR3 sequence is CASSVGYSDYGYTF. The CDR3 bases are TGTGCCAGCAGCGTAGGCTACAGCGACTATGGCTACACCTTC.

This clone is labeled medium-sized. The chain employs TRBV6-8 and TRBJ1-2; D perhaps matches TRBD1 (6 bases). The CDR3 length is 14 residues. Trimming removed 6 bases at V and 5 bases at J, with 16 bases between. Germline values: CDR1 MNHGY, CDR2 SAAAGT. Here the CDR3 DNA reads TGTGCCAGCAGGCCGGGACACCTAACTTATGGCTACACCTTC. Its protein product is CASRPGHLTYGYTF.

CDR3 DNA sequence: TGTGCCAGCAGCTCCAGCCCCGGGACTAGCGGGAGGGCCGTTGAGCAGTTCTTC. As protein: CASSSSPGTSGRAVEQFF. The V call is TRBV11-3, the J call TRBJ2-1; 16 bases agree with TRBD2. CDR3 length: 18 amino acids. The V gene end was trimmed by 4 bases and the J gene end by 9 bases; junction bases not matched to a gene: 12. Germline CDR1 reads SGHNT; CDR2 reads YENEEA.

This rearrangement joins TRBV25-1 to TRBJ1-5; D is ambiguous. The CDR3 has 14 amino acids. V was cut by 3 bases and J by 1 base, with 7 bases left in between. Germline lookup yields CDR1 MGHDK and CDR2 SYGVNS. CDR3 sequence: CASSDYRSNQPQHF. The DNA for the CDR3 is TGTGCCAGCAGTGATTACCGGAGCAATCAGCCCCAGCATTTT.

DNA for the CDR3: TGTGCCAGCAGCTTAGGTCCACGGGCCTCTGGAAACACCATATATTTT. Its protein product is CASSLGPRASGNTIYF. J is TRBJ1-3 and V is TRBV11-3; D gene uncertain. In germline, CDR1 is SGHNT, CDR2 YENEEA. V shed 1 base and J shed 0 bases, with 10 bases lying between them. The CDR3 has 16 residues.

The table lists this clone with a few counts. This chain joins TRBV11-3 and TRBJ2-5; 8 nucleotides line up with TRBD1. CDR3 size: 15 residues. Per the germline V gene, CDR1 is SGHNT and CDR2 is YENEEA. V lost 5 bases, J lost 5 bases, and 10 bases stayed unmatched. CDR3 residues: CASSTWTGSWETQYF. CDR3 sequence (DNA): TGTGCCAGCAGCACGTGGACAGGGAGTTGGGAGACCCAGTACTTC. The full variable domain, completed using reference TRBV11-3 and TRBJ2-5, is EAGVVQSPRYKIIEKKQPVAFWCNPISGHNTLYWYLQNLGQGPELLIRYENEEAVDDSQLPKDRFSAERLKGVDSTLKIQPAELGDSAVYLCASSTWTGSWETQYFGPGTRLLVL.

In its sample, this clone was seen a few times. J is TRBJ1-4 and V is TRBV14; D uncertain. The CDR3 sequence is 13 residues long. Germline CDR1 and CDR2: SGHDN and FVKESK. The V and J ends lost 4 bases and 7 bases respectively, with 10 bases between them. CDR3 in DNA: TGTGCCAGCAGCCGAAACCTTGGTGAAAAACTGTTTTTT. Its translation: CASSRNLGEKLFF.

V usage is TRBV1 and J usage is TRBJ2-2; the D call in the table, TRBD2, was not verified against the DNA. TRBV1 is labeled a pseudogene. This CDR3 is 20 amino acids long. In nucleotides, the CDR3 is TGCGCCAGCAGCCAAGATCTTGGGACTAGCGGGAGTTTGGGGACCGGGGAGCTGTTTTTT. The encoded protein is CASSQDLGTSGSLGTGELFF.

The sample holds a few counts of this clone. The chain links TRBV6-8 to TRBJ1-4; D possibly corresponds to TRBD1 (5 bases). Germline CDR1 MNHGY, CDR2 SAAAGT. Trimming took off 6 bases at V and 5 bases at J, with 16 bases between the two ends. The CDR3 runs to 15 residues. CDR3 coding DNA: TGTGCCAGCAGATCCTGGGGGGAGCAGAATGAAAAACTGTTTTTT. Its protein is CASRSWGEQNEKLFF.

This sequence joins TRBV19 and TRBJ1-5; 7 nucleotides match TRBD1. Trimming cost V 3 bases and J 1 base; bases outside gene matches: 6. This CDR3 is built from 16 residues. Per the germline V gene, CDR1 is LNHDA and CDR2 is SQIVND (reference sequence). CDR3: CASSIGQAGSNQPQHF. The CDR3 DNA reads TGTGCCAGTAGTATTGGACAGGCAGGAAGCAATCAGCCCCAGCATTTT. The entire variable domain, with the rest obtained from reference TRBV19 and TRBJ1-5, is as follows: DGGITQSPKYLFRKEGQNVTLSCEQNLNHDAMYWYRQDPGQGLRLIYYSQIVNDFQKGDIAEGYSVSREKKESFPLTVTSAQKNPTAFYLCASSIGQAGSNQPQHFGDGTRLSIL.

In its sample, this clone was seen a few times. DNA of the CDR3: TGTGCCAGCAGCTTAGGAGTTACAGGGGGGGATGGCTACACCTTC. This codes for CASSLGVTGGDGYTF. The genes are TRBV5-6 and TRBJ1-2; 8 nucleotides line up with TRBD1. Unmatched junction bases numbered 9, after V lost 2 bases and J lost 6 bases. Germline assignment: CDR1 SGHDT and CDR2 YYEEEE. The CDR3 length is 15 residues.

The chain carries TRBV30 and TRBJ2-3, with 8 bases fitting TRBD1. Germline values: CDR1 GTSNPN, CDR2 SVGIG (reference sequence). The junction had 0 bases not matched to a gene; V was cut back by 0 bases and J by 1 base. This CDR3 has 14 residues. The CDR3 loop reads CAWSVTGGTDTQYF. The CDR3 DNA reads as TGTGCCTGGAGTGTGACAGGGGGCACAGATACGCAGTATTTT.

This rearrangement joins TRBV14 to TRBJ1-3; a possible D gene is TRBD1 (5 bases). The CDR3 is made up of 18 amino acids. V lost 4 bases to trimming and J lost 0 bases, with 19 bases between them. Germline-derived CDR1 and CDR2 are SGHDN and FVKESK. The CDR3 here is CASSRQLGTSSSGNTIYF. The CDR3 nucleotides read TGTGCCAGCAGCCGTCAACTGGGGACGTCGAGCTCTGGAAACACCATATATTTT.

The table lists this clone with a few counts. The J gene is TRBJ1-6, the V gene TRBV6-8; D is perhaps TRBD1 (5 bases). Germline V lookup: CDR1 MNHGY, CDR2 SAAAGT. V lost 5 bases and J lost 7, with 15 bases in between. The CDR3 covers 15 residues. CDR3 nucleotides: TGTGCCAGCAGTGAGGGCCTGAAGGGGAATTCACCCCTCCACTTT. The encoded protein is CASSEGLKGNSPLHF.

This clone was found a few times. The chain couples TRBV2 to TRBJ1-1; a possible D gene is TRBD1 (6 bases). Germline V gene data show CDR1 as SNHLY and CDR2 as FYNNEI. Trimming pared 6 bases from V and 2 bases from J, leaving 13 bases between. The CDR3 runs to 14 residues. CDR3 sequence: CASSVGGINTEAFF. CDR3 DNA: TGTGCCAGCAGCGTAGGGGGGATTAACACTGAAGCTTTCTTT.